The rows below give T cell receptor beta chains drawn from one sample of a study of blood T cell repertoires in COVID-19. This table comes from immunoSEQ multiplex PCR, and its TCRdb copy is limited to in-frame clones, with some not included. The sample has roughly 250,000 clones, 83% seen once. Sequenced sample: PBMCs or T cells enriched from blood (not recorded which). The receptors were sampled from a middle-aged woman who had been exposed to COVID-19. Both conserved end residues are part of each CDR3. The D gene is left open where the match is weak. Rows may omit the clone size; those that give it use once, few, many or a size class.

TGTGCCAGCAGAGCGGGGATCTCTGGAAACACCATATATTTT,CASRAGISGNTIYF,TRBJ1-3,.,.,TRBV9
TGTGCCAGGAGGTCCCTAGCGGGGGCAGAGACCCAGTACTTC,CARRSLAGAETQYF,TRBJ2-5,many,TRBD2,TRBV2
TGTGCCAGCAGAGGGACAGGGCGGCACTATGGCTACACCTTC,CASRGTGRHYGYTF,TRBJ1-2,.,TRBD1,TRBV28
TGTGCCAGCAGTAAACTATGGCGGGGTCCAACAGGAGAGACCCAGTACTTC,CASSKLWRGPTGETQYF,TRBJ2-5,.,.,TRBV27
TGTGCCAGCAGCTCCGGACAGTTCGGGGGGGAGCTGTTTTTT,CASSSGQFGGELFF,TRBJ2-2,.,.,TRBV7-3
TGTGCCAGCAGCTTGGGGGCACAGGGGGTTAATGAAAAACTGTTTTTT,CASSLGAQGVNEKLFF,TRBJ1-4,.,TRBD1,TRBV5-5
TGTGCCAGCAGTTTTCCCAGAGCGGGGGAAGGTCAGTTCTTC,CASSFPRAGEGQFF,TRBJ2-1,.,TRBD2,TRBV27
TGTGCCAGCAGCGTAGAGACAGTTGCAGATACGCAGTATTTT,CASSVETVADTQYF,TRBJ2-3,once,.,TRBV9
TGTGCCAGCAGTCTAGACAGGGACACCGGGGAGCTGTTTTTT,CASSLDRDTGELFF,TRBJ2-2,.,TRBD1,TRBV2
TGTGCCAGCAGTTACTTACTAGCGGGCTCCCACAATGAGCAGTTCTTC,CASSYLLAGSHNEQFF,TRBJ2-1,.,TRBD2,TRBV6-2/TRBV6-3
TGTGCCAGCAGGATTAGCGGCTGGGGGTTTGAGCAGTTCTTC,CASRISGWGFEQFF,TRBJ2-1,.,.,TRBV2
TGTGCCAGCAGTCCCAGGGATTACACTGAAGCTTTCTTT,CASSPRDYTEAFF,TRBJ1-1,medium-sized,.,TRBV27
TGCGCCGGAAGGGATTCGGGGGGAGTGGGGAACTATGGCTACACCTTC,CAGRDSGGVGNYGYTF,TRBJ1-2,.,.,TRBV5-1
TGCGCCAGCAGCTTAGGGACAGGGGAAGAAAAACTGTTTTTT,CASSLGTGEEKLFF,TRBJ1-4,once,TRBD1,TRBV5-1
TGCGCCAGCAGCGTCGGTTTAGCGGGGGGGACCGGGGAGCTGTTTTTT,CASSVGLAGGTGELFF,TRBJ2-2,.,TRBD2,TRBV4-1
TGTGCCAGTGACAGCGGGGTCACAGATACGCAGTATTTT,CASDSGVTDTQYF,TRBJ2-3,.,TRBD2,TRBV7-9
TGTGCCAGTCGAACGGGCAGCGGGGGGACCGGGGAGCTGTTTTTT,CASRTGSGGTGELFF,TRBJ2-2,.,TRBD2,TRBV19
TGTGCCACGGACAATCTGGACTCACCCCTCCACTTT,CATDNLDSPLHF,TRBJ1-6,.,.,TRBV7-9
TGTGCCAGCAGACAGGCAGCTCTTATGAACACTGAAGCTTTCTTT,CASRQAALMNTEAFF,TRBJ1-1,few,.,TRBV2
TGTGCCAGCAGCCAAGGGGGCCTCAATCAGCCCCAGCATTTT,CASSQGGLNQPQHF,TRBJ1-5,.,.,TRBV4-2
TGTGCCAGTAGTGAACCGGGACTTCTCCCCGAGCAGTACTTC,CASSEPGLLPEQYF,TRBJ2-7,.,.,TRBV19
TGTGCCAGCAGCGAAGGTCAGGGATCAAAACTGTTTTTT,CASSEGQGSKLFF,TRBJ1-4,.,.,TRBV9
TGTGCCAGCAGCCCGCTAGCGGGAGAGGGAAATGAGCAGTTCTTC,CASSPLAGEGNEQFF,TRBJ2-1,.,TRBD2,TRBV3-1/TRBV3-2
TGCGCCAGCAGGTTTGGGGTCGACAGGTCTAACTATGGCTACACCTTC,CASRFGVDRSNYGYTF,TRBJ1-2,.,.,TRBV5-1
TGTGCCAGCAGCCCCCCCACAGGGAAGTATGAGACCCAGTACTTC,CASSPPTGKYETQYF,TRBJ2-5,.,.,TRBV6-2/TRBV6-3
TGTGCCAGCAGCCCAATAGCGGGGAGCCAAGAGACCCAGTACTTC,CASSPIAGSQETQYF,TRBJ2-5,.,TRBD2,TRBV7-9
TGTGCCAGCAGCTCAGGCGTACTAGCAAGCACAGATACGCAGTATTTT,CASSSGVLASTDTQYF,TRBJ2-3,.,.,TRBV7-9